Given below is one TCR beta chain in context. This clonotype was seen more than once but under ten times. Its recognized antigen is unknown. It has no much larger one-base neighbor in the sample; base qualities were not kept. The sample's time point, from its label and the paper: patch test 1, 2 weeks after DPC sensitization. The treatment or condition tag for this specimen amounts to: therapeutic diphenylcyclopropenone sensitization with weekly scalp DPC. At every patch-test visit, the blood draw took place before the patch test was put on. Patients were considered eligible if aged 18 to 70, diagnosed with alopecia and deemed suitable for DPC therapy, and patients were excluded if pregnant. Unfractionated whole blood was collected in Tempus Blood RNA tubes, and total RNA was extracted from that blood. The data are from a study of human T cells and chemical hapten exposure listed by TCRdb under 2021. Some background on the complete study: For sensitization, 2% DPC in acetone was applied to a 2 cm by 2 cm area of upper inner arm skin. Throughout the study period of 20 to 25 weeks, patients also received therapeutic DPC doses to the scalp every week. Patch testing was done on the upper back using Finn chambers containing 0.01% DPC, and results were scored after 6 days according to International Contact Dermatitis Research Group standards. The patient cohort, mostly female, included alopecia areata with under or over 50% scalp involvement, alopecia totalis and alopecia universalis. Libraries were pooled for sequencing, and per-sample TCR yields varied mainly because of small differences in library volumes within the pool. In alopecia patients, the study followed how the peripheral blood TCR repertoire changed in vivo over primary and secondary sensitization to diphenylcyclopropenone (DPC), a hapten. Blood samples were taken from patients before sensitization (week 0) and then at 2, 6 and about 24 weeks after DPC sensitization. For TCR sequencing, blood came from 25 to 35 alopecia patients at anywhere from one to four time points (pre-sensitization, 2, 6 and 24 weeks).

The library was obtained by RACE. Instrument on record: NextSeq 500. Library preparation attached unique molecular identifiers to individual cDNA molecules for quantitative, reproducible TCR counting. For every blood RNA sample, sequencing covered both the TCR alpha and TCR beta chains. The paper's data handling went like this. The median number of TCRs per sample was approximately 93,000, ranging from about 20,000 to 750,000. The Decombinator software suite was used to annotate V, J and CDR3 in the TCR reads. For the PS versus PT1 abundance plots, all samples were subsampled to the same number of TCRs (28,000). TCRs were defined as expanded if absent before sensitization and observed at least eight times at the 2-week time point. The public reads were run again by TCRdb, first through fastp at Q25 and then through MiXCR, and only productive beta chains were kept. Entries are consolidated by CDR3 protein sequence, retaining the most common genes and DNA. The V and J calls and clone size come from TCRdb's table, not from the authors' own analysis. This sample is represented by fewer than 100,000 distinct CDR3 sequences; approximately 13% of them were singletons. The ten largest make up roughly 2.1% of the sample.

Overall study outcomes, separate from this receptor: Patch test score correlated positively with the number of PT1 expanded TCRs, reaching significance at thresholds 8, 16 and 32 but not at 4. DPC sensitization did not change the number of TCRs with a frequency above 1 in 1000, and there was no evidence of changes in global repertoire structure. Because every patient had alopecia, a presumed autoimmune disease, the patients' immune response might differ from that of healthy individuals. Significantly more large CDR3 similarity clusters were formed by expanded TCRs than by pre-sensitization or healthy control sets, consistent with antigen-driven responses. Repeated subsampling changed both the strength of the expansion versus patch-test correlation and the threshold at which the correlation became significant.

The receptor's source is a woman in her thirties or forties with alopecia areata. Some clones in this sample may be carry-over from other donors' samples. The sample consisted of whole blood, taken in connection with sensitization to the hapten diphenylcyclopropenone (DPC).

The DNA sequence follows: TGCGCCAGCAGATCAGGCGGCGGGTCTAATGAGCAGTTCTTC. This yields the protein CASRSGGGSNEQFF. The sequence links TRBV5-1 to TRBJ2-1, and the D gene may be TRBD2, 5 bases matching. The CDR3 sequence holds 14 residues, the cysteine and phenylalanine included. Only CDR3 DNA is held: 42 bases, read in frame from base 1. V loses 5 bases of germline sequence and J loses 7 bases, and the interval between the two ends is 16 bases. The germline V gene yields SGHRS for CDR1 and YFSETQ for CDR2.